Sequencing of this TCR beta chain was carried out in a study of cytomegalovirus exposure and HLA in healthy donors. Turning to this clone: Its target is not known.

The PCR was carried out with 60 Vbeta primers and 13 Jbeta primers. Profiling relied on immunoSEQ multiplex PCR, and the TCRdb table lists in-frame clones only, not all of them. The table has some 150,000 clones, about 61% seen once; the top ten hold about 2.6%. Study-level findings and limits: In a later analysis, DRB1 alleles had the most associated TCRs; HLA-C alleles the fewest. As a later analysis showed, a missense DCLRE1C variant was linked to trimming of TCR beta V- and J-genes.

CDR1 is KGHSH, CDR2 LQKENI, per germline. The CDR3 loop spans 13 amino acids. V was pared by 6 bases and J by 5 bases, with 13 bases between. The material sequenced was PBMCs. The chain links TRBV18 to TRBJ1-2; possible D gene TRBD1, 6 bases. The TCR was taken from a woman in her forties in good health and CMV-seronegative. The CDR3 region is CASSSQGNYGYTF. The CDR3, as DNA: TGTGCCAGCTCGTCACAGGGTAATTATGGCTACACCTTC.